The clone carrying this T cell receptor (beta chain) has a single count. This sample was included in a study of blood T cell repertoires in COVID-19. Turning to the study itself: The United States, Italy and Spain supplied acute and convalescent COVID-19 samples.

Clones were sequenced by immunoSEQ multiplex PCR, and TCRdb holds only the in-frame ones, with some missing. Here the sample spans a few hundred thousand clones, around 93% being singletons. Enrollees, 18 to 89 years old, lived in 20 to 25 US areas. Assignments of participants to cohorts depended upon their own reported clinical history. The trim removed 3 bases at V and 2 bases at J, leaving 13 bases unmatched. The CDR3 is made up of 18 amino acids. CDR1 MNHEY and CDR2 SMNVEV come from the germline V gene (reference sequence). This sequence originates from a human donor in a cohort exposed to, infected with or recovered from COVID-19 (not recorded which). The donor label of this sample is uncertain. The sample taken for sequencing was PBMCs or T cells enriched from blood (not recorded which). The genes are TRBV27 and TRBJ1-5, with 7 nucleotides matching TRBD1. The CDR3 loop is CASSFRGVGLRGNQPQHF. CDR3 nucleotides: TGTGCCAGCAGTTTCAGGGGGGTGGGCCTACGCGGCAATCAGCCCCAGCATTTT.